A selection of T cell receptor beta chains follows, all from one sample in a study of T cell clonotyping in hematopoietic cell transplantation. Profiled with immunoSEQ multiplex PCR; TCRdb holds only in-frame clones, not every one. The sample shows about 14,000 clones, just over 95% of them seen only once. Sequenced here: peripheral blood mononuclear cells, sampled 30 days after allogeneic stem cell transplant. The source is a female patient aged 45 to 65 who had an allogeneic stem cell transplant from an unrelated donor, so T cells may come from the graft donor. Some clones in this sample may be carry-over from other donors' samples. Both conserved end residues are part of each CDR3. The D gene is left open where the match is weak. Expanded clones get a size class; other rows say once, few or many, or leave the size out.

d_gene: NA; len: 14; v_gene: TRBV7-9; j_gene: TRBJ1-5; abundance: once; CDR3aa: CASSRGQGGMPQHF; CDR3nt: TGTGCCAGCAGCCGAGGACAAGGCGGGATGCCCCAGCATTTT
d_gene: NA; len: 15; v_gene: TRBV4-1; j_gene: TRBJ2-7; abundance: NA; CDR3aa: CASSQVQSQSYEQYF; CDR3nt: TGCGCCAGCAGCCAAGTACAGTCGCAATCCTACGAGCAGTACTTC
d_gene: NA; len: 14; v_gene: TRBV11-2; j_gene: TRBJ1-1; abundance: NA; CDR3aa: CASSSTGGNTEAFF; CDR3nt: TGTGCCAGCAGCTCGACGGGTGGGAACACTGAAGCTTTCTTT
d_gene: NA; len: 12; v_gene: TRBV2; j_gene: TRBJ2-2; abundance: NA; CDR3aa: CASIAHTGELFF; CDR3nt: TGTGCCAGCATCGCTCACACCGGGGAGCTGTTTTTT
d_gene: NA; len: 13; v_gene: TRBV6-6; j_gene: TRBJ1-2; abundance: NA; CDR3aa: CASSHGKSWGYTF; CDR3nt: TGTGCCAGCAGTCACGGGAAGTCATGGGGCTACACCTTC
d_gene: NA; len: 16; v_gene: TRBV11-2; j_gene: TRBJ2-7; abundance: once; CDR3aa: CASRPIQGSSSYEQYF; CDR3nt: TGTGCCAGCAGACCCATACAGGGTTCCAGCTCCTACGAGCAGTACTTC
d_gene: NA; len: 11; v_gene: TRBV12-5; j_gene: TRBJ2-7; abundance: NA; CDR3aa: CASGSPYEQYF; CDR3nt: TGTGCTAGTGGTTCCCCCTACGAGCAGTACTTC
d_gene: NA; len: 13; v_gene: TRBV7-8; j_gene: TRBJ2-5; abundance: NA; CDR3aa: CASSPLGQETQYF; CDR3nt: TGTGCCAGCAGCCCCCTAGGACAAGAGACCCAGTACTTC
d_gene: NA; len: 15; v_gene: TRBV9; j_gene: TRBJ1-1; abundance: NA; CDR3aa: CASSPRTALSTEAFF; CDR3nt: TGTGCCAGCAGCCCCCGGACGGCATTAAGCACTGAAGCTTTCTTT
d_gene: NA; len: 13; v_gene: TRBV11-2; j_gene: TRBJ1-1; abundance: once; CDR3aa: CASSSRGETEAFF; CDR3nt: TGTGCCAGCAGCTCGCGAGGGGAAACTGAAGCTTTCTTT
d_gene: NA; len: 12; v_gene: TRBV5-1; j_gene: TRBJ1-1; abundance: few; CDR3aa: CASSETLTGLIF; CDR3nt: TGCGCCAGCAGCGAGACCCTTACAGGGTTGATCTTT
d_gene: TRBD1; len: 16; v_gene: TRBV2; j_gene: TRBJ1-4; abundance: once; CDR3aa: CASRRDRTSTNEKLFF; CDR3nt: TGTGCCAGCAGGCGGGACAGGACTTCAACTAATGAAAAACTGTTTTTT
d_gene: TRBD2; len: 15; v_gene: TRBV6-5; j_gene: TRBJ2-2; abundance: once; CDR3aa: CASSPPGLARGELFF; CDR3nt: TGTGCCAGCAGCCCTCCGGGACTAGCTCGCGGGGAGCTGTTTTTT
d_gene: TRBD1; len: 14; v_gene: TRBV7-6; j_gene: TRBJ1-1; abundance: once; CDR3aa: CASSPTGMNTEAFF; CDR3nt: TGTGCCAGCAGCCCGACAGGGATGAACACTGAAGCTTTCTTT
d_gene: NA; len: 13; v_gene: TRBV29-1; j_gene: TRBJ1-2; abundance: NA; CDR3aa: CSAQQGSGYGYTF; CDR3nt: TGCAGCGCCCAACAGGGTTCGGGCTATGGCTACACCTTC
d_gene: NA; len: 14; v_gene: TRBV2; j_gene: TRBJ2-3; abundance: NA; CDR3aa: CASSQTWVADTQYF; CDR3nt: TGTGCCAGCAGCCAAACATGGGTAGCAGATACGCAGTATTTT
d_gene: TRBD1; len: 13; v_gene: TRBV30; j_gene: TRBJ1-4; abundance: NA; CDR3aa: CAWRFGQGQKLFF; CDR3nt: TGTGCCTGGAGGTTTGGACAGGGCCAAAAACTGTTTTTT
d_gene: TRBD1; len: 13; v_gene: TRBV2; j_gene: TRBJ1-5; abundance: NA; CDR3aa: CASSQGANQPQHF; CDR3nt: TGTGCCAGCAGTCAGGGGGCCAATCAGCCCCAGCATTTT
d_gene: NA; len: 13; v_gene: TRBV5-4; j_gene: TRBJ1-2; abundance: NA; CDR3aa: CASSSLQLYGYTF; CDR3nt: TGTGCCAGCAGCTCACTGCAATTATATGGCTACACCTTC
d_gene: TRBD1; len: 15; v_gene: TRBV30; j_gene: TRBJ1-6; abundance: once; CDR3aa: CAWMGRDRGFSPLHF; CDR3nt: TGTGCCTGGATGGGGCGGGACAGGGGTTTTTCACCCCTCCACTTT
d_gene: TRBD2; len: 13; v_gene: TRBV29-1; j_gene: TRBJ2-5; abundance: once; CDR3aa: CSVALAGVETQYF; CDR3nt: TGCAGCGTTGCACTAGCGGGGGTGGAGACCCAGTACTTC
d_gene: NA; len: 16; v_gene: TRBV6-5; j_gene: TRBJ1-2; abundance: NA; CDR3aa: CASSYSKPQGIHGYTF; CDR3nt: TGTGCCAGCAGTTACTCGAAACCCCAGGGAATCCATGGCTACACCTTC
d_gene: NA; len: 13; v_gene: TRBV7-2; j_gene: TRBJ1-6; abundance: NA; CDR3aa: CASSLVWASPLHF; CDR3nt: TGTGCCAGCAGCTTAGTTTGGGCCTCACCCCTCCACTTT
d_gene: TRBD2; len: 15; v_gene: TRBV11-3; j_gene: TRBJ2-5; abundance: NA; CDR3aa: CASSSRTSGEETQYF; CDR3nt: TGTGCCAGCAGCTCCCGGACTAGCGGGGAAGAGACCCAGTACTTC
d_gene: TRBD1; len: 16; v_gene: TRBV18; j_gene: TRBJ2-3; abundance: NA; CDR3aa: CASSPSGDRGTDTQYF; CDR3nt: TGTGCCAGCTCACCGTCCGGGGACAGGGGGACAGATACGCAGTATTTT
d_gene: TRBD2; len: 14; v_gene: TRBV6-1; j_gene: TRBJ2-3; abundance: NA; CDR3aa: CASSEQRESDTQYF; CDR3nt: TGTGCCAGCAGTGAACAGCGGGAATCAGATACGCAGTATTTT
d_gene: NA; len: 12; v_gene: TRBV5-1; j_gene: TRBJ2-7; abundance: NA; CDR3aa: CASSLDNYEQYF; CDR3nt: TGCGCCAGCAGCTTGGACAACTACGAGCAGTACTTC
d_gene: NA; len: 18; v_gene: TRBV7-9; j_gene: TRBJ1-5; abundance: NA; CDR3aa: CASSPPPGGDPPGLPQHF; CDR3nt: TGTGCCAGCAGCCCCCCCCCGGGGGGGGACCCCCCTGGTTTGCCCCAGCATTTT
d_gene: NA; len: 16; v_gene: TRBV6-5; j_gene: TRBJ1-2; abundance: NA; CDR3aa: CASSYSERGGVYGYTF; CDR3nt: TGTGCCAGCAGTTACTCAGAGAGGGGAGGGGTCTATGGCTACACCTTC
d_gene: NA; len: 14; v_gene: TRBV30; j_gene: TRBJ1-6; abundance: NA; CDR3aa: CAWSPRDSHSPLHF; CDR3nt: TGTGCCTGGAGTCCCCGGGACTCCCATTCACCCCTCCACTTT
d_gene: NA; len: 15; v_gene: TRBV6-5; j_gene: TRBJ2-1; abundance: NA; CDR3aa: CASSYKDSSYNEQFF; CDR3nt: TGTGCCAGCAGTTACAAAGATAGCTCCTACAATGAGCAGTTCTTC
d_gene: NA; len: 14; v_gene: TRBV9; j_gene: TRBJ1-5; abundance: NA; CDR3aa: CASSVSESGLPQHF; CDR3nt: TGTGCCAGCAGCGTAAGTGAGAGTGGGCTGCCCCAGCATTTT
d_gene: NA; len: 17; v_gene: TRBV4-1; j_gene: TRBJ1-6; abundance: NA; CDR3aa: CASSQVTSAGRSSPLHF; CDR3nt: TGCGCCAGCAGCCAAGTTACGTCCGCGGGAAGAAGTTCACCCCTCCACTTT
d_gene: NA; len: 15; v_gene: TRBV9; j_gene: TRBJ1-3; abundance: NA; CDR3aa: CASSAMGGSGNTIYF; CDR3nt: TGTGCCAGCAGCGCAATGGGGGGCTCTGGAAACACCATATATTTT
d_gene: NA; len: 14; v_gene: TRBV2; j_gene: TRBJ2-5; abundance: once; CDR3aa: CASRVGRWEETQYF; CDR3nt: TGTGCCAGCAGGGTTGGCCGGTGGGAAGAGACCCAGTACTTC
d_gene: TRBD1; len: 13; v_gene: TRBV19; j_gene: TRBJ1-1; abundance: NA; CDR3aa: CASSAQGDTEAFF; CDR3nt: TGTGCCAGTAGTGCACAGGGGGACACTGAAGCTTTCTTT
d_gene: NA; len: 14; v_gene: TRBV27; j_gene: TRBJ2-1; abundance: once; CDR3aa: CASSPRPIYNEQFF; CDR3nt: TGTGCCAGCAGTCCCAGACCCATCTACAATGAGCAGTTCTTC
d_gene: TRBD1; len: 14; v_gene: TRBV7-9; j_gene: TRBJ1-4; abundance: NA; CDR3aa: CASSDPGGPEKLFF; CDR3nt: TGTGCCAGCAGCGATCCAGGGGGACCTGAAAAACTGTTTTTT
d_gene: TRBD2; len: 19; v_gene: TRBV11-2; j_gene: TRBJ2-2; abundance: once; CDR3aa: CASSLRLLAGYANTGELFF; CDR3nt: TGTGCCAGCAGCTTACGGCTCCTAGCGGGGTACGCGAACACCGGGGAGCTGTTTTTT
d_gene: NA; len: 14; v_gene: TRBV25-1; j_gene: TRBJ2-2; abundance: NA; CDR3aa: CASSESGDTGELFF; CDR3nt: TGTGCCAGCAGTGAATCGGGGGATACCGGGGAGCTGTTTTTT
d_gene: NA; len: 15; v_gene: TRBV4-1; j_gene: TRBJ2-7; abundance: NA; CDR3aa: CASRKMQGKDYEQYF; CDR3nt: TGCGCCAGCAGAAAGATGCAGGGGAAGGACTACGAGCAGTACTTC
d_gene: NA; len: 16; v_gene: TRBV30; j_gene: TRBJ2-1; abundance: once; CDR3aa: CAWRSSGTVPTGEQFF; CDR3nt: TGTGCCTGGAGGTCGTCCGGGACTGTCCCCACCGGAGAGCAGTTCTTC
d_gene: NA; len: 12; v_gene: TRBV2; j_gene: TRBJ2-3; abundance: NA; CDR3aa: CASGEWGDTQYF; CDR3nt: TGTGCCAGCGGGGAGTGGGGAGATACGCAGTATTTT
d_gene: NA; len: 10; v_gene: TRBV6-1; j_gene: TRBJ1-3; abundance: NA; CDR3aa: CASPRNTIYF; CDR3nt: TGTGCCAGCCCTCGAAACACCATATATTTT
d_gene: TRBD1; len: 14; v_gene: TRBV15; j_gene: TRBJ1-5; abundance: once; CDR3aa: CATSKGGRGRTVHF; CDR3nt: TGTGCCACCAGCAAGGGAGGGAGGGGGCGTACGGTGCATTTT
d_gene: TRBD1; len: 16; v_gene: TRBV9; j_gene: TRBJ1-5; abundance: NA; CDR3aa: CASSAGDRGLGQPQHF; CDR3nt: TGTGCCAGCAGCGCAGGGGACAGGGGGTTGGGTCAGCCCCAGCATTTT
d_gene: TRBD1; len: 15; v_gene: TRBV7-3; j_gene: TRBJ1-6; abundance: NA; CDR3aa: CASSPRTGDNSPLHF; CDR3nt: TGTGCCAGCAGCCCTCGGACAGGGGATAATTCACCCCTCCACTTT
d_gene: NA; len: 14; v_gene: TRBV30; j_gene: TRBJ1-5; abundance: once; CDR3aa: CAWNRGRNNQPQHF; CDR3nt: TGTGCCTGGAATCGGGGACGAAACAATCAGCCCCAGCATTTT
d_gene: NA; len: 16; v_gene: TRBV4-1; j_gene: TRBJ2-2; abundance: once; CDR3aa: CASSQDVALRTGELFF; CDR3nt: TGCGCCAGCAGCCAAGATGTAGCACTCAGGACCGGGGAGCTGTTTTTT
d_gene: NA; len: 13; v_gene: TRBV6-5; j_gene: TRBJ2-5; abundance: NA; CDR3aa: CASSYNPGYAQYF; CDR3nt: TGTGCCAGCAGTTACAATCCGGGGTACGCCCAGTACTTC
d_gene: TRBD2; len: 14; v_gene: TRBV2; j_gene: TRBJ2-7; abundance: NA; CDR3aa: CAATGREGTYEQYF; CDR3nt: TGTGCCGCCACCGGAAGGGAGGGGACCTACGAGCAGTACTTC
d_gene: NA; len: 11; v_gene: TRBV7-9; j_gene: TRBJ2-5; abundance: NA; CDR3aa: CASSIQETQYF; CDR3nt: TGTGCCAGCAGCATCCAAGAGACCCAGTACTTC
d_gene: NA; len: 13; v_gene: TRBV18; j_gene: TRBJ1-2; abundance: NA; CDR3aa: CASSPESNYGYTF; CDR3nt: TGTGCCAGCTCACCCGAGTCTAACTATGGCTACACCTTC